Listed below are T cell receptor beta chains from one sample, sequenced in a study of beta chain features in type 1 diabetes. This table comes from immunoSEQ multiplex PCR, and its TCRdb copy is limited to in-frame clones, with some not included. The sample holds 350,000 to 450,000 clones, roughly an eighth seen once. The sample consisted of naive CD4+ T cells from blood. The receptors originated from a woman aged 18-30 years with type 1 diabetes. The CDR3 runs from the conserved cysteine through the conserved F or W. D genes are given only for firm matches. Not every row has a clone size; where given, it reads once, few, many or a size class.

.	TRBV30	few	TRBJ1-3	CAWKLSSGNTIYF	TGTGCCTGGAAGCTCTCCTCTGGAAACACCATATATTTT
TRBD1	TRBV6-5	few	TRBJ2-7	CASSTLGTDSYEQYF	TGTGCCAGCAGTACGCTGGGGACAGATAGTTACGAGCAGTACTTC
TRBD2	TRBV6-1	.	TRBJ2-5	CASSAAGTSGAETQYF	TGTGCCAGCAGTGCCGCCGGGACTAGCGGGGCAGAGACCCAGTACTTC
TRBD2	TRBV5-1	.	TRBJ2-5	CASSLGLAGGQETQYF	TGCGCCAGCAGCTTGGGACTAGCGGGAGGCCAAGAGACCCAGTACTTC
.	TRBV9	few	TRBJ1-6	CASSAVGGPQSPLHF	TGTGCCAGCAGCGCCGTGGGGGGGCCGCAGTCACCCCTCCACTTT
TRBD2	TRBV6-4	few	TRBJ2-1	CASSVIAGSYNEQFF	TGTGCCAGCAGTGTGATAGCGGGGTCCTACAATGAGCAGTTCTTC
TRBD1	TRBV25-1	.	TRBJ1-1	CASSEFESGGWHTEAFF	TGTGCCAGCAGTGAATTTGAGTCAGGGGGTTGGCACACTGAAGCTTTCTTT
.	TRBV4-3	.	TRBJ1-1	CASSQDAVNTEAFF	TGCGCCAGCAGCCAAGATGCGGTGAACACTGAAGCTTTCTTT
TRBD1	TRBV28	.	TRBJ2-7	CASSLNQGAYEQYF	TGTGCCAGCAGTCTAAACCAGGGGGCCTACGAGCAGTACTTC
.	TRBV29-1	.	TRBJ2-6	CSVGGGTGANVLTF	TGCAGCGTTGGTGGGGGGACTGGGGCCAACGTCCTGACTTTC
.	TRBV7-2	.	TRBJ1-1	CASSLNMDSTEAFF	TGTGCCAGCAGCTTAAACATGGACTCCACTGAAGCTTTCTTT
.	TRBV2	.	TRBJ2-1	CASSDYEYNEQFF	TGTGCCAGCAGTGATTACGAGTACAATGAGCAGTTCTTC
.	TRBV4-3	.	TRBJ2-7	CASSQEGAGAYEQYF	TGCGCCAGCAGCCAAGAAGGGGCAGGGGCCTACGAGCAGTACTTC
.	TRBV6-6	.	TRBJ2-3	CATNPGHSTDTQYF	TGTGCCACCAACCCGGGACACAGCACAGATACGCAGTATTTT
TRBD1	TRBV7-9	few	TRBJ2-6	CASSLAGGPSGANVLTF	TGTGCCAGCAGCTTAGCAGGGGGCCCCTCTGGGGCCAACGTCCTGACTTTC
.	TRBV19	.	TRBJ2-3	CASSTGRGLTDTQYF	TGTGCCAGTAGTACGGGTAGAGGACTCACAGATACGCAGTATTTT
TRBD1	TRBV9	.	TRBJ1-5	CASSVGTGANQPQHF	TGTGCCAGCAGCGTAGGAACAGGGGCCAATCAGCCCCAGCATTTT
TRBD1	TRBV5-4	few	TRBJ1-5	CASSLTGQGASNQPQHF	TGTGCCAGCAGCTTAACGGGACAGGGGGCTAGCAATCAGCCCCAGCATTTT
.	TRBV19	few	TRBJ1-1	CASSRVGTEAFF	TGTGCCAGTTCCAGGGTAGGCACTGAAGCTTTCTTT
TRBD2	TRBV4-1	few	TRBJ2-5	CASSQRRQTSGEETQYF	TGCGCCAGCAGCCAACGTAGACAGACTAGCGGGGAAGAGACCCAGTACTTC
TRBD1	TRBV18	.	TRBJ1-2	CASSPGQGTIDGYTF	TGTGCCAGCTCACCAGGACAGGGGACTATCGATGGCTACACCTTC
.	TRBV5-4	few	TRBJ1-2	CASSLGTTNYGYTF	TGTGCCAGCAGCTTGGGGACAACTAACTATGGCTACACCTTC
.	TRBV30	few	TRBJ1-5	CAWSPSGRQGPQHF	TGTGCCTGGAGTCCCTCGGGCCGTCAGGGGCCCCAGCATTTT
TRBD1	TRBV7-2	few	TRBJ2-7	CASSSDRSLYEQYF	TGTGCCAGCAGCTCGGACAGGTCTTTATACGAGCAGTACTTC
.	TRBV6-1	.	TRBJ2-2	CASSESGNTGELFF	TGTGCCAGCAGTGAATCCGGGAACACCGGGGAGCTGTTTTTT
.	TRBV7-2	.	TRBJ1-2	CASSLYETGVMAYGYTF	TGTGCCAGCAGCTTGTATGAAACGGGGGTGATGGCCTATGGCTACACCTTC
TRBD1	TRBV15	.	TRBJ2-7	CATSRDRQGSEQYF	TGTGCCACCAGCAGAGATCGACAGGGCAGCGAGCAGTACTTC
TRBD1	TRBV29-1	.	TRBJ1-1	CSVMTGQAFF	TGCAGCGTTATGACAGGGCAGGCTTTCTTT
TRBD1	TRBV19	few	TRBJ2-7	CASGPGTEIYEQYF	TGTGCCAGTGGTCCGGGGACAGAAATCTACGAGCAGTACTTC
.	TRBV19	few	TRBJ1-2	CASSSRQTGYTF	TGTGCCAGTAGTAGTCGACAGACGGGCTACACCTTC
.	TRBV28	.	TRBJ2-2	CASSLTKNTGELFF	TGTGCCAGCAGTTTAACTAAGAACACCGGGGAGCTGTTTTTT
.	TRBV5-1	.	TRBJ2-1	CASSLDGGNNNEQFF	TGCGCCAGCAGCTTGGACGGCGGGAACAACAATGAGCAGTTCTTC
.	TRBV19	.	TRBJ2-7	CASSKESVTYEQYF	TGTGCCAGTAGTAAGGAGTCGGTGACCTACGAGCAGTACTTC
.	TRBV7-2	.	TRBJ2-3	CASRQRSSTDTQYF	TGTGCCAGCAGGCAGAGGTCTTCCACAGATACGCAGTATTTT
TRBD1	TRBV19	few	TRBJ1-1	CASRPGQGLNTEAFF	TGTGCCAGTAGACCGGGACAGGGACTGAACACTGAAGCTTTCTTT
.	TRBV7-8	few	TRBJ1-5	CASSLSQGNQPQHF	TGTGCCAGCAGCTTGTCGCAGGGCAATCAGCCCCAGCATTTT
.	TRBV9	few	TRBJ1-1	CASSATGWGNTEAFF	TGTGCCAGCAGCGCCACAGGGTGGGGGAACACTGAAGCTTTCTTT
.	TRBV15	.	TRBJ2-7	CATSRDGGGGLSYEQYF	TGTGCCACCAGCAGAGATGGGGGTGGGGGCCTATCCTACGAGCAGTACTTC
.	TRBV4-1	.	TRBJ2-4	CASRKVGGEAKNIQYF	TGCGCCAGCAGAAAGGTGGGGGGAGAAGCCAAAAACATTCAGTACTTC
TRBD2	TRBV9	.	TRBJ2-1	CASSVAPSGTDEQFF	TGTGCCAGCAGCGTAGCTCCTAGCGGGACTGATGAGCAGTTCTTC
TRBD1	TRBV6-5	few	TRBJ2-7	CASSWGDRTYEQYF	TGTGCCAGCAGTTGGGGGGACAGGACGTACGAGCAGTACTTC
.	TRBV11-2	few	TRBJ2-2	CASRPRTPAGELFF	TGTGCCAGCAGACCTCGGACACCCGCCGGGGAGCTGTTTTTT
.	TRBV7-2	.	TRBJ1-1	CASSFSGGFNTEAFF	TGTGCCAGCAGCTTTTCCGGGGGGTTTAACACTGAAGCTTTCTTT
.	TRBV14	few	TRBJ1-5	CASSQSGPLNQPQHF	TGTGCCAGCAGCCAATCGGGTCCATTAAATCAGCCCCAGCATTTT
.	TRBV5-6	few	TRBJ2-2	CASSPQGIGELFF	TGTGCCAGCAGCCCTCAGGGAATCGGGGAGCTGTTTTTT
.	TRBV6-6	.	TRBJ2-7	CASSTQGYEQYF	TGTGCCAGCAGTACTCAGGGATACGAGCAGTACTTC
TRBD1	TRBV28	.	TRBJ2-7	CASSLGQIYEQYF	TGTGCCAGCAGTTTGGGACAGATCTACGAGCAGTACTTC
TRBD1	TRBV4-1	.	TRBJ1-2	CASSRGQGVDYGYTF	TGCGCCAGCAGCCGAGGACAGGGTGTCGACTATGGCTACACCTTC
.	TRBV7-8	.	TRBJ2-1	CASSSGGEQFF	TGTGCCAGCAGCTCCGGTGGTGAGCAGTTCTTC
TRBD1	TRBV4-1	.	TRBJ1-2	CASSQGPSPGQLLYGYTF	TGCGCCAGCAGCCAAGGACCCAGCCCGGGACAGCTTCTCTATGGCTACACCTTC
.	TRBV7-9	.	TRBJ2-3	CASSYQADTQYF	TGTGCCAGCAGCTACCAGGCAGATACGCAGTATTTT
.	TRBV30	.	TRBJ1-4	CAWSAPQAGMNEKLFF	TGTGCCTGGAGTGCTCCGCAAGCGGGGATGAATGAAAAACTGTTTTTT
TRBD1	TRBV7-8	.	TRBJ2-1	CASKNDRGGGNEQFF	TGTGCCAGCAAAAATGACAGGGGTGGTGGGAATGAGCAGTTCTTC
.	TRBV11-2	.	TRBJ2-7	CASSLGPGREQYF	TGTGCCAGCAGCTTAGGTCCGGGAAGGGAGCAGTACTTC
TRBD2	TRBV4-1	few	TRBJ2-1	CASSQNRLAGDNEQFF	TGCGCCAGCAGCCAAAATAGACTAGCGGGAGACAATGAGCAGTTCTTC
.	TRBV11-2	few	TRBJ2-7	CASSLRDLAQGSEQYF	TGTGCCAGCAGCTTACGGGACTTAGCTCAAGGGAGCGAGCAGTACTTC
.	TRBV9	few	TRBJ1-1	CASSAGWVGTEAFF	TGTGCCAGCAGCGCAGGATGGGTCGGCACTGAAGCTTTCTTT
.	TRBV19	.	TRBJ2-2	CASNLNPGELFF	TGTGCCAGTAACCTAAACCCCGGGGAGCTGTTTTTT
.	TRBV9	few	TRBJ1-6	CASSARENSPLHF	TGTGCCAGCAGCGCTCGGGAGAATTCACCCCTCCACTTT